This entry describes one T cell receptor (beta chain). Other nucleotide sequences in the sample specify the same CDR3. Positive CCR7 selection of CD45RO-negative cells yielded the naive CD8 cells, and terminally differentiated effector memory CD45RA+ cells were excluded. The data are from a study of shared clonotypes between healthy human individuals. Germline values: CDR1 SEHNR, CDR2 FQNEAQ (reference sequence). The CDR3 sequence is 14 residues long. The germline V and J ends were trimmed by 1 base and 2 bases, with 7 bases remaining between them. Clones were read by immunoSEQ multiplex PCR, and TCRdb kept only the in-frame ones, dropping some. Of about 800,000 clones in the sample, 90% to 97% were seen once.

This TCR was sampled from a man younger than 45 in good health. Sequences were obtained from naive CD8+ T cells sorted from blood. The chain has TRBV7-9 and TRBJ2-3; D call uncertain. CDR3 loop: CASSLVGSTDTQYF. CDR3 coding DNA: TGTGCCAGCAGCTTAGTAGGCTCCACAGATACGCAGTATTTT. Using reference TRBV7-9 and TRBJ2-3 for the parts outside the CDR3, the full variable domain is DTGVSQNPRHKITKRGQNVTFRCDPISEHNRLYWYRQTLGQGPEFLTYFQNEAQLEKSRLLSDRFSAERPKGSFSTLEIQRTEQGDSAMYLCASSLVGSTDTQYFGPGTRLTVL.